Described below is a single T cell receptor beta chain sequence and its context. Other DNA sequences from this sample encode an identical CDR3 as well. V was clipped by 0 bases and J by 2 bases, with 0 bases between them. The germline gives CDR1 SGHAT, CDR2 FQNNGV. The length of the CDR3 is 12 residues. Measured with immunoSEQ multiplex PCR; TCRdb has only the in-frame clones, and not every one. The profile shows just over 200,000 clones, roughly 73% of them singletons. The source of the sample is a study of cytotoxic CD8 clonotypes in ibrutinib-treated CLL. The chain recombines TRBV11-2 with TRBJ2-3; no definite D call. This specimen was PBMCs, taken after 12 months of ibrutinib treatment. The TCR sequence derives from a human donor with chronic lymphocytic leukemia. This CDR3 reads CASSLDTDTQYF. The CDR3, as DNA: TGTGCCAGCAGCTTAGACACAGATACGCAGTATTTT.